The clone carrying this T cell receptor beta chain occurred once. In the original processing: Estimation of nucleated cell counts was performed using reference gene primer amplification. Repertoires were generated with immunoSEQ multiplex PCR, while TCRdb's copy carries only in-frame clones and drops some. From that table come the V and J calls and clone size; the DNA was used to work out D and trimming. The data hold roughly 120,000 clones, with roughly 85% observed a single time. This record comes from a study of blood T cell repertoires in COVID-19. Across the study: Acute and convalescent COVID-19 specimens originated in the United States, Italy and Spain. Nucleic acid was either cDNA or gDNA, and it came from T cells, B-cell-depleted T cells, or PBMCs.

The clonotype originates from a woman aged 55-70 years with acute or convalescent COVID-19. Sequencing used peripheral blood.

CDR3 residues: CASARTSGRYNEQFF. CDR3 sequence (DNA): TGTGCCAGCGCGAGGACTAGCGGGAGATACAATGAGCAGTTCTTC. The chain combines TRBV2 with TRBJ2-1; 13 bases are shared with TRBD2. CDR1 is SNHLY and CDR2 is FYNNEI in the germline V gene. The CDR3 is 15 residues long. The trim removed 8 bases at V and 4 bases at J, leaving 5 bases unmatched.